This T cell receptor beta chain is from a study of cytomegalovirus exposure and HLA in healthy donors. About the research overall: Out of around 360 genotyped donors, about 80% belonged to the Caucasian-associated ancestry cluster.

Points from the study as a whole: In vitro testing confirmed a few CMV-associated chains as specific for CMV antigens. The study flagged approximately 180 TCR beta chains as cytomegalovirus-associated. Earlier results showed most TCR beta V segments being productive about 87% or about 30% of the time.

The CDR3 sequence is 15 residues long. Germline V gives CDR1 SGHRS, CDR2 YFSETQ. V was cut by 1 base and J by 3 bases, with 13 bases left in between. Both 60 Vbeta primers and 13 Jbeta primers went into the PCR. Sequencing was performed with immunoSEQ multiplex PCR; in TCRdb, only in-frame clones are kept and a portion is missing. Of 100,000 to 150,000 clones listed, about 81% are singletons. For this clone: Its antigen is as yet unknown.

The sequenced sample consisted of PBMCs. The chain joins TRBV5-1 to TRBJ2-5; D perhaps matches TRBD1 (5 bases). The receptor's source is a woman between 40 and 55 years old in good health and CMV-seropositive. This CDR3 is CASSLRGIREETQYF. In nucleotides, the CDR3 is TGCGCCAGCAGCTTGAGGGGAATAAGAGAAGAGACCCAGTACTTC.